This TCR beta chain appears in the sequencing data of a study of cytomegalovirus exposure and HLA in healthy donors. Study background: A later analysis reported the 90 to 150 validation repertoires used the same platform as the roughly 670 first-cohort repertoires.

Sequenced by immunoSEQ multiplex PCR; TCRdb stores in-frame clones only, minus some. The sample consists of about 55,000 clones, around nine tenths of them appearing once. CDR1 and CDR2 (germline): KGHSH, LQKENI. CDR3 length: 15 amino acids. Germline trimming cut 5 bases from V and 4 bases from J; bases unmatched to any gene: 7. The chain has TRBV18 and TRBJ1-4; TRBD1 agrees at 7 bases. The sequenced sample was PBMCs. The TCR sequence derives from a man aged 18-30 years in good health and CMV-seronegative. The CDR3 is CASSSSRDSNEKLFF. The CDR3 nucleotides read TGTGCCAGCTCATCCTCCCGGGACAGTAATGAAAAACTGTTTTTT.